The 8 T cell receptor beta chains reported below all come from one sample, sequenced in a study of T-cell reconstitution after alpha-beta-depleted transplantation in children. Library preparation (for TCRbeta) was performed with unique molecular identifiers. One entry per CDR3 protein, called by TCRdb with MiXCR from the PCR reads. Of hundreds of thousands of distinct CDR3 sequences listed, about an eighth are singletons. The sequencing here drew on PBMCs, taken before TCRalphabeta/CD19-depleted stem cell transplant. The receptors were sampled from a girl aged 2 to 10 with congenital amegakaryocytic thrombocytopenia, due to receive a stem cell transplant.

This chain connects TRBV4-2 to TRBJ1-3; tentatively, D is TRBD1 (5 bases). From germline, CDR1 is LGHNA and CDR2 YNFKEQ. CDR3 length: 15 residues. V was shortened by 8 bases and J by 8 bases, with 22 bases between the two germline ends. CDR3 coding DNA: TGTGCCAGCTCGCACGGCAGGGAGGACGGAGACACCATATATTTT. Encoded protein: CASSHGREDGDTIYF.

This rearrangement joins TRBV5-6 to TRBJ2-2, with D perhaps TRBD1 (6 bases). The CDR3 loop spans 18 amino acids. V was pared by 2 bases and J by 3 bases, with 20 bases between. Germline CDR1 reads SGHDT; CDR2 reads YYEEEE. The CDR3 sequence is CASSLHRVSKPHTGELFF. DNA for the CDR3: TGTGCCAGCAGCTTACACAGGGTCTCCAAACCCCACACCGGGGAGCTGTTTTTT.

This clonotype was found many times. The chain recombines TRBV5-1 with TRBJ2-2; D gene unclear. V was cut by 1 base and J by 4 bases, with 11 bases left in between. The CDR3 has 15 amino acids. CDR1 and CDR2 (germline): SGHRS, YFSETQ. The CDR3 sequence is CASSLCPGGTGELFF. DNA of the CDR3: TGCGCCAGCAGCTTGTGTCCGGGCGGCACCGGGGAGCTGTTTTTT.

V gene TRBV5-1 combines with J gene TRBJ2-3; D gene uncertain. Germline-derived CDR1 and CDR2 are SGHRS and YFSETQ. V was cut by 5 bases and J by 0 bases, with 13 bases left in between. The CDR3 contains 15 residues. The CDR3 DNA reads as TGCGCCAGCAGTGTTTTAGCAGCTAGCACAGATACGCAGTATTTT. Protein product: CASSVLAASTDTQYF.

This chain uses TRBV12-3 or TRBV12-4 with TRBJ2-1, with TRBD2 matching over 8 bases. This CDR3 spans 13 amino acids. The V segment lost 6 bases and the J segment 8 bases; nucleotides outside the gene matches: 6. CDR3 residues: CASSRLAYDEQFF. CDR3 nucleotide sequence: TGTGCCAGCAGCCGACTAGCGTACGATGAGCAGTTCTTC.

CDR3 nucleotide sequence: TGCGCCAGCAGCACGGGGACTAGCGGGGCCGGGGAGCTGTTTTTT. As protein: CASSTGTSGAGELFF. J is TRBJ2-2 and V is TRBV5-1; TRBD2 aligns across 13 bases. The V segment lost 4 bases and the J segment 6 bases; nucleotides outside the gene matches: 3. Germline lookup yields CDR1 SGHRS and CDR2 YFSETQ. This CDR3 region has 15 residues.

This clonotype has ten or more counts. The genes are TRBV10-3 and TRBJ2-1, with 8 bases matching TRBD2. Germline V CDR1 and CDR2: ENHRY, SYGVKD. V lost 8 bases and J lost 8; bases outside the gene matches: 11. CDR3 size: 14 residues. The CDR3 nucleotides read TGTGCCATCGGAGAACGGACTAGCTGGCATGAGCAGTTCTTC. Its translation is CAIGERTSWHEQFF.

The table lists this clonotype with many counts. The chain uses TRBV12-3 or TRBV12-4 and TRBJ1-4; D remains unclear. The CDR3 runs 14 residues. V shed 8 bases and J shed 8 bases, with 18 bases lying between them. CDR3 sequence (DNA): TGTGCCAGCTGCCCTTTCTTGGTGGGAGAAAAACTGTTTTTT. Amino acids: CASCPFLVGEKLFF.